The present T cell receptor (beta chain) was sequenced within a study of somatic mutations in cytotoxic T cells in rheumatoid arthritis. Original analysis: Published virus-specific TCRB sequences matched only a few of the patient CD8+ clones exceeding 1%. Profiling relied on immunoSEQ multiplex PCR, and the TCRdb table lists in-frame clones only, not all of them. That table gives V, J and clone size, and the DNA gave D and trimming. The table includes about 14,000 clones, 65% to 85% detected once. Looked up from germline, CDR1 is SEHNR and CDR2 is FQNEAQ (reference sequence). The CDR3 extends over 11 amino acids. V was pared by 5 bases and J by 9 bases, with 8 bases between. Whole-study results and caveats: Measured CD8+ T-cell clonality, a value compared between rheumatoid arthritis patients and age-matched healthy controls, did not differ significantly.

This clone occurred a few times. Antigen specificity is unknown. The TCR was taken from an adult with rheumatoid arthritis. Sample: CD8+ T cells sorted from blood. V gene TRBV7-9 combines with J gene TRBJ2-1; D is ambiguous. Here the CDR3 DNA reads TGTGCCAGCAGCCGAAAGTTTGAGCAGTTCTTC. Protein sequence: CASSRKFEQFF.